Listed here are 3 T cell receptor beta chains from one sample, sequenced in a study of human T cells and chemical hapten exposure. Noted time point: patch test 2, 6 weeks after DPC sensitization. Treatment specified: therapeutic diphenylcyclopropenone sensitization with weekly scalp DPC. TCRdb redid the calling of the RACE reads with MiXCR, one entry per CDR3 protein. The table records a few hundred thousand distinct CDR3 sequences, around 6% of them present only once. The sample in question was whole blood, obtained in connection with sensitization to the hapten diphenylcyclopropenone (DPC). Source of these receptors: a young woman with alopecia areata. Some clones in this sample may be carry-over from other donors' samples.

The sample holds many counts of this clonotype. The chain links TRBV7-2 to TRBJ2-2, with 9 bases identical to TRBD1. J was trimmed by 4 bases and V by 5 bases; bases with no gene match: 5. The CDR3 runs to 15 residues. The germline V gene encodes CDR1 SGHTA and CDR2 FQGNSA. The chain's CDR3 is CASSQGTGTTGELFF. The CDR3, as DNA: TGTGCCAGCAGCCAAGGGACAGGGACCACCGGGGAGCTGTTTTTT.

This clonotype was counted between two and nine times. The rearrangement joins TRBV12-3 or TRBV12-4 to TRBJ2-1; TRBD1 matches at 8 bases. The V segment lost 4 bases and the J segment 5 bases; nucleotides outside the gene matches: 10. CDR3 length: 16 residues. The CDR3 reads CASSSPRTGIDNEQFF. The DNA of the CDR3 is TGTGCCAGCAGTTCCCCAAGGACAGGGATAGACAATGAGCAGTTCTTC.

This clonotype showed up many times. The chain joins TRBV6-5 to TRBJ1-3; D ambiguous. This CDR3 region has 15 residues. Germline V lookup: CDR1 MNHEY, CDR2 SVGAGI. Deletions cut 2 bases from V and 0 bases from J, with 8 bases between. The CDR3 coding sequence is TGTGCCAGCAGTTACGACCGGAGCTCTGGAAACACCATATATTTT. Translation gives CASSYDRSSGNTIYF.